This TCR beta chain was observed in a study of blood T cell repertoires in COVID-19. The overall study: There were acute and convalescent COVID-19 samples, and they came from the United States, Italy and Spain.

Trimming stripped 1 base from V and 1 base from J, with 7 bases between. Per the germline V gene, CDR1 is KGHSH and CDR2 is LQKENI. The CDR3 has 14 residues. The table came from immunoSEQ multiplex PCR; TCRdb's copy has only in-frame clones and leaves some out. The data hold roughly 110,000 clones, with about 89% observed a single time. This TCR was recovered from a human donor with acute or convalescent COVID-19. The donor label of this sample is uncertain. The sample consisted of peripheral blood. This sequence joins TRBV18 and TRBJ1-1; D call uncertain. The CDR3 spells CASSPLEGNTEAFF. The CDR3 coding sequence is TGTGCCAGCTCACCACTCGAGGGGAACACTGAAGCTTTCTTT.